The 11 T cell receptor beta chains below come from one sample, sequenced in a study of cytomegalovirus exposure and HLA in healthy donors (dated 2017 in TCRdb). The library was obtained by the immunoSEQ multiplex PCR assay. For the multiplex PCR, a mixture combining 60 forward primers for TCR Vbeta segments and 13 reverse primers for TCR Jbeta segments was used. Imported from immuneACCESS, the table was reduced by TCRdb to in-frame sequences with V and J called. These copies leave out some clones; in studies compared against another copy, an unresolved V gene accounts for under half, and the cause of the remainder is not known. Counted in this sample were tens of thousands of clones; around 80% of them appeared once. Approximately 2.9% of the sample lies in the top ten. Specimen: PBMCs. The receptor source for this set is a man aged 50-60 years in good health and CMV-seronegative.

The rearrangement links TRBV6-5 to TRBJ1-2; 8 nucleotides line up with TRBD1. The germline V gene has CDR1 MNHEY and CDR2 SVGAGI. V shed 1 base and J 7 bases; nucleotides not matched to a gene: 11. The CDR3 loop spans 16 amino acids. In nucleotides, the CDR3 is TGTGCCAGCAGTTACTTCTCTAGACAGGGGAGTTTTGGCTACACCTTC. Its protein is CASSYFSRQGSFGYTF.

The chain links TRBV5-1 to TRBJ1-6; D is possibly TRBD1 (5 bases). Germline CDR1 SGHRS, CDR2 YFSETQ. V lost 0 bases and J 9 bases, leaving 13 bases between the germline ends. The CDR3 loop spans 15 amino acids. DNA for the CDR3: TGCGCCAGCAGCTTGGCCGGGGGTGAAGGTTCACCCCTCCACTTT. Amino acid sequence: CASSLAGGEGSPLHF.

The gene calls are TRBV6-6 and TRBJ2-1, with no clear D. Germline CDR1 and CDR2: MNHNY and SVGAGI (reference sequence). V was pared by 8 bases and J by 6 bases, with 11 bases between. There are 12 residues in the CDR3. CDR3 DNA sequence: TGTGCCAGCCTGTCCCTAGTCAATGAGCAGTTCTTC. This sequence encodes CASLSLVNEQFF.

This clone has only one observation. This sequence joins TRBV10-3 and TRBJ1-1; TRBD1 might be the D (6 bases). Looked up from germline, CDR1 is ENHRY and CDR2 is SYGVKD. This CDR3 is built from 15 residues. V lost 6 bases to trimming and J lost 3 bases, with 17 bases between them. The CDR3 sequence is CAIRPRGDIHTEAFF. In nucleotides, the CDR3 is TGTGCCATCAGGCCTCGGGGGGACATCCACACTGAAGCTTTCTTT.

This clone was recorded once. The chain couples TRBV30 to TRBJ2-1; 9 nucleotides align to TRBD2. The CDR3 consists of 17 residues. With 3 bases clipped from V and 7 bases from J, the junction kept 16 bases outside the gene matches. Germline V gene sequence: CDR1 GTSNPN, CDR2 SVGIG (reference sequence). In DNA form, the CDR3 reads TGTGCCTGGAGGGAACGTCGGCGGGGGGGCCTTTATAATGAGCAGTTCTTC. This codes for CAWRERRRGGLYNEQFF.

In its sample, this clone was seen a few times. The chain is built from TRBV6-5 and TRBJ2-7; D not certain. This CDR3 spans 13 amino acids. Per germline, CDR1 MNHEY and CDR2 SVGAGI. Between the trimmed V and J ends, which lost 0 bases and 6 bases, there was a span of 9 bases. CDR3 DNA: TGTGCCAGCAGTTACTCTCCAGAGGCCGAGCAGTACTTC. It is translated as CASSYSPEAEQYF.

The chain is built from TRBV7-6 and TRBJ1-5; D is uncertain. The V and J ends lost 5 bases and 5 bases respectively, with 10 bases between them. The CDR3 extends over 13 amino acids. Germline CDR1 is SGHVS and CDR2 is FNYEAQ. The CDR3 bases are TGTGCCAGCAGCCTAAGCCCGGATCAGCCCCAGCATTTT. As protein: CASSLSPDQPQHF.

In its sample, this clone was seen a few times. The genes are TRBV5-1 and TRBJ1-1; unclear D gene. V was cut by 1 base and J by 1 base, with 8 bases left in between. The CDR3 runs to 14 residues. CDR1 and CDR2 (germline): SGHRS, YFSETQ. CDR3 in amino acids: CASSLTPGNTEAFF. CDR3 nucleotide sequence: TGCGCCAGCAGCTTGACACCGGGGAACACTGAAGCTTTCTTT.

V usage is TRBV4-1 and J usage is TRBJ2-7; TRBD1 matches at 7 bases. CDR1 is MGHRA, CDR2 YSYEKL, per germline. This CDR3 is 15 amino acids long. The V and J ends lost 3 bases and 2 bases, in that order; junction bases with no gene match: 7. The CDR3 loop is CASSHTDRVAYEQYF. CDR3 sequence (DNA): TGCGCCAGCAGCCATACCGACAGGGTGGCCTACGAGCAGTACTTC.

V gene TRBV19 combines with J gene TRBJ2-3; D is uncertain. The CDR3 length is 13 residues. Trimming took off 5 bases at V and 7 bases at J, with 13 bases between the two ends. Germline lookup yields CDR1 LNHDA and CDR2 SQIVND (reference sequence). CDR3 bases: TGTGCCAGTAGTCCCAAAGGAGAGAATACGCAGTATTTT. Amino acids: CASSPKGENTQYF.

The V and J genes are TRBV6-4 and TRBJ2-3; TRBD1 matches 12 bases. The CDR3 spans 15 residues. Germline lookup yields CDR1 MRHNA and CDR2 SNTAGT. V trimming: 5 bases; J trimming: 6 bases; junction bases outside the gene matches: 6. CDR3 protein: CASSLGQGAIDTQYF. The CDR3 region has the DNA TGTGCCAGCAGTTTGGGACAGGGGGCTATTGATACGCAGTATTTT.